The T cell receptor beta chain under discussion was sequenced for a study of blood T cell repertoires in COVID-19. Study in general: Donors in the United States, Italy and Spain gave samples during acute or convalescent COVID-19. Sample material is recorded as cDNA or gDNA derived from T cells, B-cell-depleted T cells, or PBMCs.

This clone showed up just a few times. CDR1 and CDR2 (germline): LNHDA, SQIVND (reference sequence). The CDR3 is made up of 13 amino acids. Trimming pared 5 bases from V and 2 bases from J, leaving 10 bases between. Per the original data handling: Counts of nucleated cells, estimated from reference gene primer amplification, were obtained. The method was immunoSEQ multiplex PCR; TCRdb's version includes in-frame clones alone and lacks a portion of them. V and J calls and clone size are copied from that table; D and trimming were computed from the DNA. The sample has roughly 100,000 clones; roughly 76% are singletons.

The receptor was isolated from a woman aged 70-85 years with acute or convalescent COVID-19. The sequenced sample consisted of peripheral blood. This chain uses TRBV19 with TRBJ2-7; possible D gene TRBD1, 6 bases. Here the CDR3 DNA reads TGTGCCAGTAGTTTACAGGGACCCTACGAGCAGTACTTC. Protein sequence: CASSLQGPYEQYF. The full variable domain, in which reference TRBV19 and TRBJ2-7 provide the parts outside the CDR3, is DGGITQSPKYLFRKEGQNVTLSCEQNLNHDAMYWYRQDPGQGLRLIYYSQIVNDFQKGDIAEGYSVSREKKESFPLTVTSAQKNPTAFYLCASSLQGPYEQYFGPGTRLTVT.